This T cell receptor beta chain was captured in a study of blood T cells in healthy people across ages. Regarding the study as a whole: Per million T cells, TCR beta diversity dropped roughly linearly as age increased.

A second PCR of about 6 to 12 cycles used a sample-barcoded 5' primer and a J-beta primer mix. TCRdb fed the 5' RACE reads into MiXCR, producing one record per CDR3 protein. In the table there are about 400,000 distinct CDR3 sequences, 45% to 65% of which are singletons. Germline values: CDR1 SQVTM, CDR2 ANQGSEA. There are 10 residues in the CDR3. V was shortened by 3 bases and J by 5 bases, with 4 bases between the two germline ends. As for this clonotype: Its antigen is undetermined.

The chain joins TRBV29-1 to TRBJ2-5, with D unclear. Sequencing was carried out using blood. The sequence came from a man aged 55-75 years in good health. This CDR3 is CSVESETQYF. The CDR3 DNA reads as TGCAGCGTTGAGAGCGAGACCCAGTACTTC. Full variable domain (missing parts from reference TRBV29-1 and TRBJ2-5): SAVISQKPSRDICQRGTSLTIQCQVDSQVTMMFWYRQQPGQSLTLIATANQGSEATYESGFVIDKFPISRPNLTFSTLTVSNMSPEDSSIYLCSVESETQYFGPGTRLLVL.